Each of the 3 T cell receptor beta chains below was sequenced from the same sample in a study of OX40 agonist ivuxolimab in advanced cancers. The method was immunoSEQ multiplex PCR; TCRdb's version includes in-frame clones alone and lacks a portion of them. The sample records around 50,000 clones, approximately 81% being singletons. The source material was CD4+ or CD8+ T cells sorted from blood, sampled in a trial of the OX40 agonist ivuxolimab. The receptors shown here come from an adult with an advanced solid tumor such as melanoma, head and neck, liver or kidney cancer.

The V call is TRBV27, the J call TRBJ2-3, with D possibly TRBD2 on 6 matching bases. Germline V gene lookup returns CDR1 MNHEY and CDR2 SMNVEV (reference sequence). V lost 0 bases, J lost 0 bases, and 22 bases lay in between. There are 20 residues in the CDR3. CDR3 sequence reads: CASSLSGEAYLSDSTDTQYF. For the CDR3, the DNA is TGTGCCAGCAGTTTATCAGGGGAGGCATATCTGAGCGATAGCACAGATACGCAGTATTTT.

The chain recombines TRBV19 with TRBJ1-6; D gene uncertain. The CDR3 has 17 residues. CDR1 is LNHDA and CDR2 is SQIVND in the germline V gene (reference sequence). The V end was cut by 6 bases, the J end by 0 bases, with 15 bases between. Here the CDR3 reads CASSMPPGSSYNSPLHF. Here the CDR3 DNA reads TGTGCCAGTAGCATGCCTCCGGGGAGCTCCTATAATTCACCCCTCCACTTT.

The V gene is TRBV19, the J gene TRBJ2-2; D gene uncertain. Trimming took 10 bases from V and 0 from J, leaving 12 bases between them. The CDR3 has 14 residues. CDR1 and CDR2 from the germline V gene are LNHDA and SQIVND (reference sequence). This CDR3 is CATRGHANTGELFF. The CDR3 DNA follows: TGTGCCACCCGAGGTCACGCGAACACCGGGGAGCTGTTTTTT.